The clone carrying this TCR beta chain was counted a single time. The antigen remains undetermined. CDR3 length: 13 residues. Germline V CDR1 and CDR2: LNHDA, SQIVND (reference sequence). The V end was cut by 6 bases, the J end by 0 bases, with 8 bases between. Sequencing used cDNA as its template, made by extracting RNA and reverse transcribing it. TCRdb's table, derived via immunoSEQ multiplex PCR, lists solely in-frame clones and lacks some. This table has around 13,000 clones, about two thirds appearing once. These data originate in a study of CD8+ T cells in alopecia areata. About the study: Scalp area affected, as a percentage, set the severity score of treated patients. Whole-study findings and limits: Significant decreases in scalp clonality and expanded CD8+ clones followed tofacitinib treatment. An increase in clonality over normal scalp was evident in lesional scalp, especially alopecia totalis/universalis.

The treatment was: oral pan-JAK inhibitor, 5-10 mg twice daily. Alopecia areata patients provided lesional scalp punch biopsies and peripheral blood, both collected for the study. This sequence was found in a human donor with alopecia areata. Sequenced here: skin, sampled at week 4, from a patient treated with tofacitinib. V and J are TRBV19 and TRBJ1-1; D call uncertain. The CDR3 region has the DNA TGTGCCAGTAGCCTCGTACTGAACACTGAAGCTTTCTTT. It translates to CASSLVLNTEAFF.